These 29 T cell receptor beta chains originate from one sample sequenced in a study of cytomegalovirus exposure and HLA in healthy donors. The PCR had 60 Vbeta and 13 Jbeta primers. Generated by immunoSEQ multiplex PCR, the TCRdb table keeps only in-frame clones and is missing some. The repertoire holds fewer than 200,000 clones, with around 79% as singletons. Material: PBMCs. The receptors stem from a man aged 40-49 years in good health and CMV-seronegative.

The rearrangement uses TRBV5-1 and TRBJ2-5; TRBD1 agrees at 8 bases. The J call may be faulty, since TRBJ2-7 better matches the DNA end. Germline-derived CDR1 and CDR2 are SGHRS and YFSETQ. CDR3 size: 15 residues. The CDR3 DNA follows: TGCGCCAGCAGGGCGGAGAGGACAGGGACCTACGAGCAGTACTTC. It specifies CASRAERTGTYEQYF.

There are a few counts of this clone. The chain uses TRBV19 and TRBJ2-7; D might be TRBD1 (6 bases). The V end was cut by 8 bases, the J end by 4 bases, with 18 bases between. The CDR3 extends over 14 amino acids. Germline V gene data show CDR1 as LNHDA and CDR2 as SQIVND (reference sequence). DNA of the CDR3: TGTGCCAGTTCTTTTTCGGGACATATATACGAGCAGTACTTC. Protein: CASSFSGHIYEQYF.

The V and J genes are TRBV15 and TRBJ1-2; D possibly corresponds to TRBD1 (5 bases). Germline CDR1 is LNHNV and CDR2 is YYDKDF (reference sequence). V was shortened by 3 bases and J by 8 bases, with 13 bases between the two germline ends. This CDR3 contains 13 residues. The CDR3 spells CATSSTGGYGYTF. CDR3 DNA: TGTGCCACCAGCAGTACCGGGGGTTACGGCTACACCTTC. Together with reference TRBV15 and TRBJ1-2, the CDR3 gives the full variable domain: DAMVIQNPRYQVTQFGKPVTLSCSQTLNHNVMYWYQQKSSQAPKLLFHYYDKDFNNEADTPDNFQSRRPNTSFCFLDIRSPGLGDTAMYLCATSSTGGYGYTFGSGTRLTVV.

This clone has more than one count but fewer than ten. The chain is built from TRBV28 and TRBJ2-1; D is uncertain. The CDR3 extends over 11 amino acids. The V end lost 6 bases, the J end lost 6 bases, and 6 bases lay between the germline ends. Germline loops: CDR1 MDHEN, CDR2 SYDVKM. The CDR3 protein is CASREANEQFF. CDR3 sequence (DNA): TGTGCCAGCAGAGAAGCCAATGAGCAGTTCTTC.

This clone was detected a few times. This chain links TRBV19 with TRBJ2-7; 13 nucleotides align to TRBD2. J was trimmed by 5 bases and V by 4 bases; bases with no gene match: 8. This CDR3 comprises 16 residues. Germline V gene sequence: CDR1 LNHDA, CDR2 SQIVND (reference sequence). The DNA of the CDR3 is TGTGCCAGTAGTACCCGAGGACTAGCGGGAGCAGACGAGCAGTACTTC. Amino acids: CASSTRGLAGADEQYF.

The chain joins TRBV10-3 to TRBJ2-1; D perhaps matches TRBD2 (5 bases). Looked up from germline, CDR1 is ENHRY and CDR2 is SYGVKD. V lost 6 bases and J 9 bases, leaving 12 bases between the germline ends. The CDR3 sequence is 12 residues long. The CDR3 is CAIRDSLGEQFF. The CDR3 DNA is TGTGCCATCAGGGACTCTCTCGGTGAGCAGTTCTTC.

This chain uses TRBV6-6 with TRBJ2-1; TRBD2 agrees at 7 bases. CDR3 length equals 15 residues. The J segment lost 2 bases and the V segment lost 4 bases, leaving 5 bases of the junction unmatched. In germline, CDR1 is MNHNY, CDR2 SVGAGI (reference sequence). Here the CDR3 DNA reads TGTGCCAGCAGTTTTACGAGCGGGACCTACAATGAGCAGTTCTTC. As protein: CASSFTSGTYNEQFF.

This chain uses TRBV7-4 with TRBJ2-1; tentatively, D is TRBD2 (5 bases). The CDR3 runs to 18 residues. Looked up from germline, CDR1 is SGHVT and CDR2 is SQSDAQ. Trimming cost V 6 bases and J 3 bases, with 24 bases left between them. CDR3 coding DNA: TGTGCCAGCAGTCATATACCAGCAGAGGGCCCCTTCTACAATGAGCAGTTCTTC. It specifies CASSHIPAEGPFYNEQFF.

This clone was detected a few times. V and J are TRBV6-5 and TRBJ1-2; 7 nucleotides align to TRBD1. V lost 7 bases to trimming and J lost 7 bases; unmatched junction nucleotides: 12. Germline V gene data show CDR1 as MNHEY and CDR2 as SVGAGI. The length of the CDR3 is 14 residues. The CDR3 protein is CASKIEGAAGGYTF. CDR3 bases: TGTGCCAGCAAGATAGAGGGGGCGGCAGGTGGCTACACCTTC.

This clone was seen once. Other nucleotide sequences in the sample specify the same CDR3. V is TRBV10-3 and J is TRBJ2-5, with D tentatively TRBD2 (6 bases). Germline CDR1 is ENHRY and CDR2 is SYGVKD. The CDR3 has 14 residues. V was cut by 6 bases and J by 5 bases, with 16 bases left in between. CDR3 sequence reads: CAIRSGTGEETQYF. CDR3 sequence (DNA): TGTGCCATCAGGTCCGGGACGGGGGAGGAGACCCAGTACTTC.

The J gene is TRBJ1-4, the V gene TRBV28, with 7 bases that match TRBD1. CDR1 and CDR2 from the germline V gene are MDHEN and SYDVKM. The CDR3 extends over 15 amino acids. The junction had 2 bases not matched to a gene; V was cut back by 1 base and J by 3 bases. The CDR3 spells CASSLSGTANEKLFF. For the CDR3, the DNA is TGTGCCAGCAGTTTATCCGGGACAGCTAATGAAAAACTGTTTTTT.

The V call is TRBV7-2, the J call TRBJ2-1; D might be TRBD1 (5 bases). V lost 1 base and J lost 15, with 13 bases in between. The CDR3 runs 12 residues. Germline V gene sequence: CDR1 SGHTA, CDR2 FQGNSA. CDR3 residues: CASSLEGVGLFF. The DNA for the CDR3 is TGTGCCAGCAGCTTAGAAGGGGTGGGTCTGTTCTTC.

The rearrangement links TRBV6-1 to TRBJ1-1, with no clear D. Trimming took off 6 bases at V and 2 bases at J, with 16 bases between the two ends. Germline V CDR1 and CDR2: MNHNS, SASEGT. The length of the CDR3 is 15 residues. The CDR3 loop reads CASSERLGSNTEAFF. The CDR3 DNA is TGTGCCAGCAGCGAGAGATTGGGCAGCAACACTGAAGCTTTCTTT.

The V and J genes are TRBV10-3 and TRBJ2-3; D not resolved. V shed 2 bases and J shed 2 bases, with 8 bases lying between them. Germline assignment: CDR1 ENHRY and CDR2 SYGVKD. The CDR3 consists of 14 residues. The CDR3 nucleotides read TGTGCCATCAGTGAGGGCCGAACCACAGATACGCAGTATTTT. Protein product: CAISEGRTTDTQYF.

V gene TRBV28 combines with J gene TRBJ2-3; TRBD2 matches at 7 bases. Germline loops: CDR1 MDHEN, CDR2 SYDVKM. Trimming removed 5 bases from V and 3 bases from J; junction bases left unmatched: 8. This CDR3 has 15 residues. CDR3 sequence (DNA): TGTGCCAGCAGTCGTCGGGACTACCGAACAGATACGCAGTATTTT. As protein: CASSRRDYRTDTQYF. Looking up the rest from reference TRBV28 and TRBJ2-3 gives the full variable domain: DVKVTQSSRYLVKRTGEKVFLECVQDMDHENMFWYRQDPGLGLRLIYFSYDVKMKEKGDIPEGYSVSREKKERFSLILESASTNQTSMYLCASSRRDYRTDTQYFGPGTRLTVL.

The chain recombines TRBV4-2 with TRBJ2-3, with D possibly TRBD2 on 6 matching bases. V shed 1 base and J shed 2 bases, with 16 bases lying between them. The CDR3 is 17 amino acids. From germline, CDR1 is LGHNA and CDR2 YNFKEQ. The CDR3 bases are TGTGCCAGCAGCCAAGGGGAGCCGGGACTTCTCACAGATACGCAGTATTTT. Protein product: CASSQGEPGLLTDTQYF.

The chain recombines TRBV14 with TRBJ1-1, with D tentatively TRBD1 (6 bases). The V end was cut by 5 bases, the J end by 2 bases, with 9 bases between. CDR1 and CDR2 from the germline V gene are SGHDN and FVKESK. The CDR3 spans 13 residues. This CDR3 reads CASSRQVNTEAFF. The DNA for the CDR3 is TGTGCCAGCAGCAGACAGGTCAACACTGAAGCTTTCTTT.

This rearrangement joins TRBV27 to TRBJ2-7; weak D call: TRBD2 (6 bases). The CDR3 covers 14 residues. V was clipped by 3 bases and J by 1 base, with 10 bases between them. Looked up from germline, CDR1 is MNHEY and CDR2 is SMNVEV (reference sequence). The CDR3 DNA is TGTGCCAGCAGTTTTATCGCGGGGTCCTACGAGCAGTACTTC. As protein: CASSFIAGSYEQYF.

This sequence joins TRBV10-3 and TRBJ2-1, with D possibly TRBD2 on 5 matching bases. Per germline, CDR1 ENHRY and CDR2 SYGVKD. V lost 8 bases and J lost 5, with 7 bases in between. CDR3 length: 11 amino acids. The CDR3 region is CAIGGNNEQFF. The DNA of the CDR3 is TGTGCCATCGGAGGAAACAATGAGCAGTTCTTC.

The CDR3 spells CASSLVLRDYTYEQYF. CDR3 sequence (DNA): TGTGCCAGCAGCTTGGTTTTGAGGGATTACACCTACGAGCAGTACTTC. This chain uses TRBV5-8 with TRBJ2-7; D is possibly TRBD2 (5 bases). This CDR3 contains 16 residues. Germline-derived CDR1 and CDR2 are SGHTS and YDEGEE. Trimming cost V 0 bases and J 2 bases, with 15 bases left between them.

This CDR3 reads CASSPLLAGADTQYF. In DNA, the CDR3 is TGTGCCAGCAGTCCGCTACTAGCGGGAGCAGATACGCAGTATTTT. The chain has TRBV6-6 and TRBJ2-3; TRBD2 matches 11 bases. The J segment lost 4 bases and the V segment lost 5 bases, leaving 5 bases of the junction unmatched. The CDR3 length is 15 residues. Per the germline V gene, CDR1 is MNHNY and CDR2 is SVGAGI (reference sequence).

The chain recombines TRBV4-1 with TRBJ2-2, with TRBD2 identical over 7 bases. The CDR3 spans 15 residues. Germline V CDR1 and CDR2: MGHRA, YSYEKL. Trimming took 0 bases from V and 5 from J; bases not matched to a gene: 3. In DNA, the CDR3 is TGCGCCAGCAGCCAAGATTCCGGGGGGACCGGGGAGCTGTTTTTT. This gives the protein CASSQDSGGTGELFF.

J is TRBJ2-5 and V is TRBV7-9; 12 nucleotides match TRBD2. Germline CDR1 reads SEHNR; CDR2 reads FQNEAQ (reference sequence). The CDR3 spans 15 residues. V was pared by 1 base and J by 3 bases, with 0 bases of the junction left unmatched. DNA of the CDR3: TGTGCCAGCAGCTTAGGGACTAGCGGGAAAGAGACCCAGTACTTC. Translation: CASSLGTSGKETQYF.

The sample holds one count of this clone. This CDR3 reads CAISESTGSYGYTF. The CDR3 DNA reads as TGTGCCATCAGTGAGTCGACGGGTTCCTATGGCTACACCTTC. V and J are TRBV10-3 and TRBJ1-2; no definite D call. The germline V and J ends were trimmed by 0 bases and 4 bases, with 9 bases remaining between them. This CDR3 has 14 amino acids. CDR1 and CDR2 (germline): ENHRY, SYGVKD.

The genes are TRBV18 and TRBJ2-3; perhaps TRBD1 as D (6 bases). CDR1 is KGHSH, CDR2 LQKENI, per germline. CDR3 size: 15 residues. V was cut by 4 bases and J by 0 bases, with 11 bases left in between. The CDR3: CASSHGTPSTDTQYF. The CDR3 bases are TGTGCCAGCTCACACGGGACACCTAGCACAGATACGCAGTATTTT.

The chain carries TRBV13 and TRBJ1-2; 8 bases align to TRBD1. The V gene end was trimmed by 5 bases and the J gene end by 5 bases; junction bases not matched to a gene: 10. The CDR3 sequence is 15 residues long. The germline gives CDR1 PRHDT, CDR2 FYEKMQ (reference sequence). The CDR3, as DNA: TGTGCCAGCAGCCCGACAGGGGTAAGGGGGTATGGCTACACCTTC. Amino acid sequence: CASSPTGVRGYGYTF.

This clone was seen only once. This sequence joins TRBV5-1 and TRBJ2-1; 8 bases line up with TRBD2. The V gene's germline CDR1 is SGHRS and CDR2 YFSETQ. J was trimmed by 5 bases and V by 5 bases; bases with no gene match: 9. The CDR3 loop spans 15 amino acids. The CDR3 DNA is TGCGCCAGCAGGCGGGTGACTAGCGTAAACAATGAGCAGTTCTTC. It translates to CASRRVTSVNNEQFF.

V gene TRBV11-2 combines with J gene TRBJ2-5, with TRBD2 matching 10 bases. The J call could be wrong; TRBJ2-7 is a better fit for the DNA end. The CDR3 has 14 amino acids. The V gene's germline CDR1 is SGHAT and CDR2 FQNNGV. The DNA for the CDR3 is TGTGCCAGCCTTCTCCCTAGCGGGAGCCACGAGCAGTACTTC. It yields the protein CASLLPSGSHEQYF.

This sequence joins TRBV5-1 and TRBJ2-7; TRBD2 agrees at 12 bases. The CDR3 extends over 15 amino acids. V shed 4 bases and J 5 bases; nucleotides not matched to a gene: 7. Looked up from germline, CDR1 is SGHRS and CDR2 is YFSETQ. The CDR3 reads CASSRLAGGPDEQYF. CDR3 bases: TGCGCCAGCAGCAGGCTAGCGGGAGGGCCTGACGAGCAGTACTTC.